This is a list of T cell receptor beta chains from one sample in a study of cytomegalovirus exposure and HLA in healthy donors. Assay used: immunoSEQ multiplex PCR; TCRdb lists only in-frame clones, some missing. The data contain around 200,000 clones, around nine tenths of them seen just once; the ten biggest clones take up around 0.31%. Input material: PBMCs. The origin of the receptors is a woman aged 30 to 39 in good health and CMV-seronegative. Both conserved end residues are part of each CDR3. Fields, in order: D gene, V gene, J gene, clone size, CDR3 DNA, CDR3 protein. The D gene is left open where the match is weak. Not all rows give a size; the values are once, few, many and, for expanded clones, a class.

d_gene: TRBD1
v_gene: TRBV18
j_gene: TRBJ2-7
abundance: .
CDR3nt: TGTGCCAGCTCACCGCCGGGACAGGGGTACGAGCAGTACTTC
CDR3aa: CASSPPGQGYEQYF

d_gene: .
v_gene: TRBV28
j_gene: TRBJ1-2
abundance: .
CDR3nt: TGTGCCAGCAGCCAGCGTGACTATGGCTACACCTTC
CDR3aa: CASSQRDYGYTF

d_gene: TRBD2
v_gene: TRBV27
j_gene: TRBJ2-1
abundance: .
CDR3nt: TGTGCCAGCAGTTTATCGGGAGCGGGAGGGTTGAACAATGAGCAGTTCTTC
CDR3aa: CASSLSGAGGLNNEQFF

d_gene: TRBD1
v_gene: TRBV28
j_gene: TRBJ1-5
abundance: .
CDR3nt: TGTGCCAGCAGACGGACAGGGTCTCGGCCCCAGCATTTT
CDR3aa: CASRRTGSRPQHF

d_gene: TRBD2
v_gene: TRBV11-2
j_gene: TRBJ2-1
abundance: few
CDR3nt: TGTGCCAGCAGCTTAGGCGGGGGGGCCTACAATGAGCAGTTCTTC
CDR3aa: CASSLGGGAYNEQFF

d_gene: .
v_gene: TRBV6-1
j_gene: TRBJ2-3
abundance: .
CDR3nt: TGTGCCAGCTTGTTCGGGGGGCCGGGCACAGATACGCAGTATTTT
CDR3aa: CASLFGGPGTDTQYF

d_gene: .
v_gene: TRBV27
j_gene: TRBJ2-1
abundance: .
CDR3nt: TGTGCCAGCAGCCTCGGGCGGGAAGCCTACAATGAGCAGTTCTTC
CDR3aa: CASSLGREAYNEQFF

d_gene: TRBD1
v_gene: TRBV6-1
j_gene: TRBJ2-7
abundance: .
CDR3nt: TGTGCCAGCAGGACCGGGACAGGTCCCTACGAGCAGTACTTC
CDR3aa: CASRTGTGPYEQYF

d_gene: .
v_gene: TRBV19
j_gene: TRBJ1-1
abundance: .
CDR3nt: TGTGCCAGTAGTATAGGGCGGCAGAACACTGAAGCTTTCTTT
CDR3aa: CASSIGRQNTEAFF

d_gene: TRBD1
v_gene: TRBV4-2
j_gene: TRBJ2-1
abundance: .
CDR3nt: TGTGCCAGCAGCCAAGAGTTCACAGGGGGTAACAATGAGCAGTTCTTC
CDR3aa: CASSQEFTGGNNEQFF

d_gene: .
v_gene: TRBV5-1
j_gene: TRBJ2-7
abundance: .
CDR3nt: TGCGCCAGCAGCAAAGACAGGACCTTTGGGAACGAGCAGTACTTC
CDR3aa: CASSKDRTFGNEQYF

d_gene: TRBD1
v_gene: TRBV5-6
j_gene: TRBJ2-7
abundance: .
CDR3nt: TGTGCCAGCAGCGGGGGACAGTCCGAGAGCTCCTACGAGCAGTACTTC
CDR3aa: CASSGGQSESSYEQYF

d_gene: TRBD2
v_gene: TRBV19
j_gene: TRBJ2-1
abundance: .
CDR3nt: TGTGCCAGTAGTACGCTTGACGGGAGGGATGAGCAGTTCTTC
CDR3aa: CASSTLDGRDEQFF